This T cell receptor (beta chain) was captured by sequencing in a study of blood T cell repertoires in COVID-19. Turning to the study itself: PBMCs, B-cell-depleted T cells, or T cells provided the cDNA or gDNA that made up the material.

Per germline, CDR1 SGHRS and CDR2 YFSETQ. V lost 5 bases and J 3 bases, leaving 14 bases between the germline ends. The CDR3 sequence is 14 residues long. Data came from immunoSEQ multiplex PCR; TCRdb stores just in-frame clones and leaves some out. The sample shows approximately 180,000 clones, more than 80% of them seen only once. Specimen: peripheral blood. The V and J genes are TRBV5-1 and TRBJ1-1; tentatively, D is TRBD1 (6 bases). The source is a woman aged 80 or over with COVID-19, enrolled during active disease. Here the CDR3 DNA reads TGCGCCAGCAGTCTGGGCAGGGGTCACACTGAAGCTTTCTTT. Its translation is CASSLGRGHTEAFF.